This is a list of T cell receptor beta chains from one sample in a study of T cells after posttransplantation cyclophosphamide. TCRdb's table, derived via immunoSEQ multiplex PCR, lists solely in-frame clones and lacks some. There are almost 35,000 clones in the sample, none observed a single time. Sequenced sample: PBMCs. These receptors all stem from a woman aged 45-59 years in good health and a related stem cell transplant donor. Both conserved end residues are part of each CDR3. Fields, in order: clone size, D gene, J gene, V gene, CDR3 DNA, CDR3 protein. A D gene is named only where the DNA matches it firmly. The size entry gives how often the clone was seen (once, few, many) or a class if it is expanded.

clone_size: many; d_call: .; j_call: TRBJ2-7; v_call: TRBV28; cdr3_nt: TGTGCCAGCAGTTTACGGGCAGGGAGTCGCGAGCAGTACTTC; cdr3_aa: CASSLRAGSREQYF
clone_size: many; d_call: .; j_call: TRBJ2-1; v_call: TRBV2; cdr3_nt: TGTGCCTTACAAAGGGCACTCTCCTACAATGAGCAGTTCTTC; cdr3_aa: CALQRALSYNEQFF
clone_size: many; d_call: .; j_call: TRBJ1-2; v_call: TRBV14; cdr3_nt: TGTGCCAGCAGCCAAGATCTAGACAGTTATGGCTACACCTTC; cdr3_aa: CASSQDLDSYGYTF
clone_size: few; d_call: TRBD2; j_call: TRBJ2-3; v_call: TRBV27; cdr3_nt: TGTGCCAGCAGTTCTCGGGGGGTTACAATCCCGCGGGATACGCAGTATTTT; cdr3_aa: CASSSRGVTIPRDTQYF
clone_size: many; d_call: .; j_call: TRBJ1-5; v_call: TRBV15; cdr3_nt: TGTGCCACCAGGACCGGGACACCTAATCAGCCCCAGCATTTT; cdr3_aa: CATRTGTPNQPQHF
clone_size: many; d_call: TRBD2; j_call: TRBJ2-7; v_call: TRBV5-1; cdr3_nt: TGCGCCAGCAGTCCGGGACTAGCGGGAGAGGTGGGATTCGAGCAGTACTTC; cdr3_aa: CASSPGLAGEVGFEQYF
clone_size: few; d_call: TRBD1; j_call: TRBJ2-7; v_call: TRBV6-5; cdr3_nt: TGTGCCAGCAGTTTAACCGGGACAGGGGGCTCCTACGAGCAGTACTTC; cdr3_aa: CASSLTGTGGSYEQYF
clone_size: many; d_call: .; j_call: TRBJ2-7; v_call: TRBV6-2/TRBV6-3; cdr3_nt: TGTGCCAGCAGTGCTGACAGGCCCTCCTACGAGCAGTACTTC; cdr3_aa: CASSADRPSYEQYF
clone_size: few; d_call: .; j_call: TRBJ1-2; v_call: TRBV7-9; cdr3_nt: TGTGCCAGCAGCTTCGTTATATCCGGGGACTATGGCTACACCTTC; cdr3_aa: CASSFVISGDYGYTF
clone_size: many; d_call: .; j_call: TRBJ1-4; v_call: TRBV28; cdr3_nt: TGTGCCAGCAGTTTAGTAGGGGGAGGTGAAAAACTGTTTTTT; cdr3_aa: CASSLVGGGEKLFF
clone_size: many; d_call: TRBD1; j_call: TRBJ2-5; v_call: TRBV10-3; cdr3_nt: TGCGGCGACAGGGAAACCCAGTACTTC; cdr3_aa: CGDRETQYF